Shown below are 3 T cell receptor beta chains from a single sample sequenced in a study of T cell repertoires in cytomegalovirus infection. Each CDR3 protein is one row after TCRdb ran MiXCR on the reads. Of about 740,000 distinct CDR3 sequences listed, 35% to 45% are singletons. Input material: PBMCs. The receptors were gathered from a human donor in good health (CMV status not recorded). Some clones in this sample may be carry-over from other donors' samples.

This clonotype was seen a few times. The chain uses TRBV27 and TRBJ2-3; TRBD2 matches at 9 bases. J lost 4 bases, V lost 3 bases, and 8 bases had no gene match. This CDR3 contains 16 residues. In germline, CDR1 is MNHEY, CDR2 SMNVEV (reference sequence). The CDR3 region is CASSFSAGGPSDTQYF. In nucleotides, the CDR3 is TGTGCCAGCAGTTTTTCGGCGGGAGGGCCTTCAGATACGCAGTATTTT.

This chain links TRBV4-1 with TRBJ2-7; 8 bases match TRBD1. The germline gives CDR1 MGHRA, CDR2 YSYEKL. V dropped 1 base and J dropped 8; count of bases not matched to a gene: 7. The CDR3 runs 14 residues. The chain's CDR3 is CASSQVTQGDKQYF. The CDR3, as DNA: TGCGCCAGCAGCCAAGTAACACAGGGGGATAAGCAGTACTTC.

This clonotype has a count of ten or more. This chain uses TRBV7-8 with TRBJ1-5; the D gene is possibly TRBD1 (5 bases). The CDR3 spans 15 residues. CDR1 is SGHVS and CDR2 is FQNEAQ in the germline V gene. V lost 5 bases, J lost 0 bases, and 11 bases lay in between. This chain's CDR3 is CASSPAGRSNQPQHF. The DNA for the CDR3 is TGTGCCAGCAGCCCGGCAGGGCGTAGCAATCAGCCCCAGCATTTT.